One sample yielded the 31 T cell receptor beta chains listed below, sequenced in a study of a mutant IDH1 vaccine in newly diagnosed glioma. Measured with immunoSEQ multiplex PCR; TCRdb has only the in-frame clones, and not every one. This repertoire shows around 87,000 clones, roughly 85% found once; its top ten account for 7% to 8%. Noted time point: baseline, week 1 (first vaccination visit). Treatment of the sample: pre-vaccination baseline after standard-of-care therapy. Sample: PBMCs, taken from a glioma patient treated with radiotherapy, temozolomide or both. These receptors were taken from a woman aged 45-65 years with glioma.

The sample holds one count of this clone. CDR3 nucleotide sequence: TGTGCCAGCAGTTACTCTGTCGGGAATTCACCCCTCCACTTT. Its protein product is CASSYSVGNSPLHF. The chain has TRBV6-5 and TRBJ1-6; D is uncertain. CDR1 is MNHEY, CDR2 SVGAGI, per germline. V was trimmed by 0 bases and J by 7 bases, leaving 7 bases between them. The length of the CDR3 is 14 residues.

This chain connects TRBV5-1 to TRBJ1-2; no reliable D call. The germline CDR1 and CDR2 sequences are SGHRS and YFSETQ. V lost 0 bases to trimming and J lost 7 bases, with 10 bases between them. The CDR3 is 13 amino acids. The CDR3 is CASSLAEGLGYTF. The CDR3 nucleotides are TGCGCCAGCAGCTTGGCCGAAGGGCTTGGCTACACCTTC.

The chain links TRBV27 to TRBJ1-1; possibly TRBD1 for D (5 bases). Germline CDR1 reads MNHEY; CDR2 reads SMNVEV (reference sequence). Trimming cost V 6 bases and J 0 bases, with 14 bases left between them. This CDR3 contains 15 residues. CDR3 loop: CASREKGRMNTEAFF. The CDR3, as DNA: TGTGCCAGCAGGGAAAAGGGGCGGATGAACACTGAAGCTTTCTTT.

V gene TRBV25-1 combines with J gene TRBJ1-2; D remains unclear. CDR3 length: 16 amino acids. Trimming removed 2 bases at V and 0 bases at J, with 13 bases between. Germline V gene data show CDR1 as MGHDK and CDR2 as SYGVNS. The CDR3 DNA is TGTGCCAGCAGTGAAGGAGGCAGACCGACTAACTATGGCTACACCTTC. It is translated as CASSEGGRPTNYGYTF.

The V and J genes are TRBV6-1 and TRBJ2-2, with TRBD1 matching over 7 bases. CDR1 and CDR2 (germline): MNHNS, SASEGT. V shed 6 bases and J 1 base; nucleotides not matched to a gene: 2. The CDR3 runs 14 residues. The CDR3 DNA sequence: TGTGCCAGCAGCCGGGACAGGAACACCGGGGAGCTGTTTTTT. Protein: CASSRDRNTGELFF.

This clone was seen only a few times. The chain links TRBV30 to TRBJ1-5; D uncertain. Germline CDR1 reads GTSNPN; CDR2 reads SVGIG (reference sequence). The CDR3 is made up of 13 amino acids. V shed 0 bases and J shed 9 bases, with 12 bases lying between them. The CDR3 here is CAWSVRESVPQHF. DNA of the CDR3: TGTGCCTGGAGTGTACGAGAGAGTGTGCCCCAGCATTTT. Drawing the rest from reference TRBV30 and TRBJ1-5, the complete variable domain is SQTIHQWPATLVQPVGSPLSLECTVEGTSNPNLYWYRQAAGRGLQLLFYSVGIGQISSEVPQNLSASRPQDRQFILSSKKLLLSDSGFYLCAWSVRESVPQHFGDGTRLSIL.

The rearrangement links TRBV20-1 to TRBJ1-1; D may be TRBD1 (5 bases). This CDR3 region has 11 residues. Looked up from germline, CDR1 is DFQATT and CDR2 is SNEGSKA (reference sequence). With 3 bases removed from V and 8 bases from J, the gap between germline ends came to 10 bases. The chain's CDR3 is CSARTGPEAFF. As DNA, the CDR3 is TGCAGTGCTAGGACGGGGCCCGAAGCTTTCTTT.

This clone occurred once. The gene calls are TRBV6-1 and TRBJ1-2, with TRBD1 matching over 7 bases. This CDR3 spans 12 amino acids. The germline V gene has CDR1 MNHNS and CDR2 SASEGT. The ends lost 7 bases at V and 2 bases at J; junction bases unmatched: 1. The CDR3 region is CASKQGNYGYTF. CDR3 DNA sequence: TGTGCCAGCAAACAGGGGAACTATGGCTACACCTTC.

This clone was seen a handful of times. The rearrangement links TRBV6-5 to TRBJ1-3; tentatively, D is TRBD1 (5 bases). The germline gives CDR1 MNHEY, CDR2 SVGAGI. This CDR3 is built from 13 residues. V lost 2 bases, J lost 7 bases, and 9 bases lay in between. CDR3 sequence: CASSYGWGNTIYF. CDR3 coding DNA: TGTGCCAGCAGTTACGGGTGGGGGAACACCATATATTTT.

Only one count was recorded for this clone. The DNA for the CDR3 is TGTGCCAGCAGCTTAGGACAGGGAAATGTTCAGCCCCAGCATTTT. This sequence encodes CASSLGQGNVQPQHF. The chain carries TRBV5-4 and TRBJ1-5; 8 bases are shared with TRBD1. Germline lookup yields CDR1 SGHNT and CDR2 YYREEE (reference sequence). The trim removed 2 bases at V and 6 bases at J, leaving 7 bases unmatched. This CDR3 contains 15 residues. The full variable domain, rest sourced from reference TRBV5-4 and TRBJ1-5, is ETGVTQSPTHLIKTRGQQVTLRCSSQSGHNTVSWYQQALGQGPQFIFQYYREEENGRGNFPPRFSGLQFPNYSSELNVNALELDDSALYLCASSLGQGNVQPQHFGDGTRLSIL.

The chain recombines TRBV18 with TRBJ2-1; D may be TRBD2 (6 bases). Germline-derived CDR1 and CDR2 are KGHSH and LQKENI. V dropped 0 bases and J dropped 7 bases, with 16 bases sitting between them. The CDR3 covers 16 residues. CDR3 protein: CASSPPSGLLRNEQFF. In DNA form, the CDR3 reads TGTGCCAGCTCACCACCCTCGGGACTCTTGAGAAATGAGCAGTTCTTC. Together with reference TRBV18 and TRBJ2-1, the CDR3 gives the full variable domain: NAGVMQNPRHLVRRRGQEARLRCSPMKGHSHVYWYRQLPEEGLKFMVYLQKENIIDESGMPKERFSAEFPKEGPSILRIQQVVRGDSAAYFCASSPPSGLLRNEQFFGPGTRLTVL.

The chain combines TRBV28 with TRBJ1-1, with 12 positions matching TRBD1. This CDR3 contains 14 residues. V shed 6 bases and J 6 bases; nucleotides not matched to a gene: 5. Germline loops: CDR1 MDHEN, CDR2 SYDVKM. The CDR3: CASRLGQGASEAFF. The CDR3 coding sequence is TGTGCCAGCAGGTTGGGACAGGGGGCCTCTGAAGCTTTCTTT.

J is TRBJ1-2 and V is TRBV5-1, with D unresolved. The V gene lost 1 base and the J gene lost 7 bases, with 8 bases spanning the gap. Germline lookup yields CDR1 SGHRS and CDR2 YFSETQ. The CDR3 is 12 residues long. In nucleotides, the CDR3 is TGCGCCAGCAGCTTGCCGGGAGGTGGCTACACCTTC. Encoded protein: CASSLPGGGYTF.

This chain uses TRBV6-5 with TRBJ2-7; maybe TRBD1 (6 bases). Per the germline V gene, CDR1 is MNHEY and CDR2 is SVGAGI. The V end lost 8 bases, the J end lost 0 bases, and 8 bases lay between the germline ends. The CDR3 is made up of 12 amino acids. In DNA form, the CDR3 reads TGTGCCAGCCGACAGGCCTCCTACGAGCAGTACTTC. Protein: CASRQASYEQYF.

The chain joins TRBV25-1 to TRBJ1-4; D remains ambiguous. The CDR3 extends over 15 amino acids. The germline V gene has CDR1 MGHDK and CDR2 SYGVNS. Trimming shortened V by 3 bases and J by 6 bases, and 14 bases separated the two germline ends. CDR3 region: CASSETVLSDEKLFF. Here the CDR3 DNA reads TGTGCCAGCAGTGAGACTGTGCTTAGCGATGAAAAACTGTTTTTT.

The chain uses TRBV30 and TRBJ2-2, with D perhaps assigned TRBD1 or TRBD2 (5 bases each). Trimming shortened V by 2 bases and J by 3 bases, and 13 bases separated the two germline ends. The CDR3 runs to 15 residues. The germline V gene has CDR1 GTSNPN and CDR2 SVGIG (reference sequence). CDR3 protein: CAWSPGDHDTGELFF. The CDR3 DNA reads TGTGCCTGGAGTCCCGGGGACCACGACACCGGGGAGCTGTTTTTT.

This chain links TRBV4-1 with TRBJ2-2; D may correspond to TRBD1 or TRBD2 (5 bases each). Germline CDR1 and CDR2: MGHRA and YSYEKL. Trimming cost V 1 base and J 4 bases, with 13 bases left between them. The CDR3 spans 16 residues. The CDR3 loop is CASSQVSAGATGELFF. In nucleotides, the CDR3 is TGCGCCAGCAGCCAAGTGTCGGCCGGGGCCACCGGGGAGCTGTTTTTT.

The rearrangement uses TRBV19 and TRBJ2-6; TRBD1 or TRBD2 may be the D gene (5 bases each). Germline V lookup: CDR1 LNHDA, CDR2 SQIVND (reference sequence). Trimming shortened V by 8 bases and J by 0 bases, and 11 bases separated the two germline ends. The CDR3 is 15 amino acids. The CDR3 DNA reads TGTGCCAGTGGGACGGAGAGCTCTGGGGCCAACGTCCTGACTTTC. Encoded protein: CASGTESSGANVLTF.

The J gene is TRBJ1-2, the V gene TRBV19, with D hard to call. The CDR3 spans 15 residues. Trimming pared 3 bases from V and 7 bases from J, leaving 18 bases between. The germline CDR1 and CDR2 sequences are LNHDA and SQIVND (reference sequence). This CDR3 is CASSIQSGRLSGYTF. DNA of the CDR3: TGTGCCAGTAGTATTCAATCGGGGAGGCTATCTGGCTACACCTTC.

The DNA for the CDR3 is TGTGCCAGCAGCGCCACAGATACGCAGTATTTT. Translating gives CASSATDTQYF. The chain employs TRBV13 and TRBJ2-3, with D unclear. Germline CDR1 PRHDT, CDR2 FYEKMQ (reference sequence). The CDR3 covers 11 residues. Trimming removed 5 bases from V and 2 bases from J, with 2 bases in between.

The sample holds a few counts of this clone. In DNA form, the CDR3 reads TGTGCCAGCATGGACACCGGGACAGAGCACAATGAGCAGTTCTTC. It yields the protein CASMDTGTEHNEQFF. V gene TRBV2 combines with J gene TRBJ2-1, with 7 nucleotides matching TRBD1. The CDR3 is 15 residues long. The germline CDR1 and CDR2 sequences are SNHLY and FYNNEI. V dropped 7 bases and J dropped 5; count of bases not matched to a gene: 11. The full variable domain, with the rest looked up from reference TRBV2 and TRBJ2-1, is EPEVTQTPSHQVTQMGQEVILRCVPISNHLYFYWYRQILGQKVEFLVSFYNNEISEKSEIFDDQFSVERPDGSNFTLKIRSTKLEDSAMYFCASMDTGTEHNEQFFGPGTRLTVL.

The V gene is TRBV2, the J gene TRBJ1-5, with D possibly TRBD1 on 5 matching bases. Trimming removed 6 bases from V and 0 bases from J, with 18 bases in between. CDR1 is SNHLY, CDR2 FYNNEI, per germline. The CDR3 is 17 residues long. CDR3 amino acids: CASRRGTEGYSNQPQHF. The DNA of the CDR3 is TGTGCCAGCAGACGAGGGACGGAAGGATATAGCAATCAGCCCCAGCATTTT.

The genes are TRBV4-2 and TRBJ1-2; possibly TRBD1 for D (5 bases). Between the trimmed V and J ends, which lost 1 base and 6 bases, there was a span of 18 bases. The germline CDR1 and CDR2 sequences are LGHNA and YNFKEQ. This CDR3 has 16 residues. CDR3 in amino acids: CASSQGAGTDNNGYTF. CDR3 nucleotide sequence: TGTGCCAGCAGCCAAGGCGCCGGGACTGACAACAATGGCTACACCTTC.

The chain has TRBV5-1 and TRBJ1-2, with D possibly being TRBD1 (6 bases). Germline V gives CDR1 SGHRS, CDR2 YFSETQ. V lost 4 bases and J 0 bases, leaving 16 bases between the germline ends. This CDR3 has 16 amino acids. CDR3 region: CASSAGDTPANYGYTF. The CDR3 DNA reads TGCGCCAGCAGCGCTGGGGACACCCCTGCTAACTATGGCTACACCTTC.

The chain links TRBV6-1 to TRBJ1-1, with TRBD1 identical over 9 bases. CDR3 length equals 14 residues. Germline trimming cut 0 bases from V and 4 bases from J; bases unmatched to any gene: 0. Germline CDR1 reads MNHNS; CDR2 reads SASEGT. The CDR3: CASSEATGGTEAFF. In DNA, the CDR3 is TGTGCCAGCAGTGAAGCGACAGGGGGCACTGAAGCTTTCTTT.

This sequence joins TRBV25-1 and TRBJ2-7, with D unclear. Germline lookup yields CDR1 MGHDK and CDR2 SYGVNS. V gave up 7 bases and J gave up 5 bases, with 15 bases separating them. CDR3 length: 13 amino acids. The CDR3 nucleotides are TGTGCCAGCAAAGGATCCAGACCCCACGAGCAGTACTTC. It specifies CASKGSRPHEQYF.

This clone was observed a single time. V gene TRBV19 combines with J gene TRBJ1-2, with 9 bases fitting TRBD1. From germline, CDR1 is LNHDA and CDR2 SQIVND (reference sequence). CDR3 length: 18 residues. The J segment lost 4 bases and the V segment lost 2 bases, leaving 14 bases of the junction unmatched. In DNA form, the CDR3 reads TGTGCCAGTAGTATATCTGGGAGGGGGGACAGGGCTGGCTATGGCTACACCTTC. Amino acid sequence: CASSISGRGDRAGYGYTF.

The chain has TRBV15 and TRBJ2-7; weak D call: TRBD1 (5 bases). The CDR3 is 14 amino acids. Trimming stripped 0 bases from V and 3 bases from J, with 9 bases between. The germline V gene has CDR1 LNHNV and CDR2 YYDKDF (reference sequence). The CDR3 region has the DNA TGTGCCACCAGCAGAGATGGCGACAGCTACGAGCAGTACTTC. The encoded protein is CATSRDGDSYEQYF.

The V gene is TRBV4-1, the J gene TRBJ1-2; D gene uncertain. The CDR3 is 16 amino acids. V gave up 3 bases and J gave up 7 bases, with 21 bases separating them. In germline, CDR1 is MGHRA, CDR2 YSYEKL. CDR3 nucleotides: TGCGCCAGCAGCCAGGACCATCGCGGTGGAGTAGGTGGCTACACCTTC. Its translation is CASSQDHRGGVGGYTF.

The chain uses TRBV10-3 and TRBJ1-4; possibly TRBD1 for D (5 bases). The germline V and J ends were trimmed by 0 bases and 8 bases, with 10 bases remaining between them. In germline, CDR1 is ENHRY, CDR2 SYGVKD. CDR3 length: 14 residues. This CDR3 is CAISESLGVEKLFF. DNA for the CDR3: TGTGCCATCAGTGAGTCTCTGGGGGTAGAAAAACTGTTTTTT.

This clone was seen just once. CDR3 loop: CASSFSGGYGYTF. CDR3 coding DNA: TGTGCCAGCAGTTTTTCAGGGGGCTATGGCTACACCTTC. This rearrangement joins TRBV28 to TRBJ1-2; 7 positions agree with TRBD1. The CDR3 is 13 residues long. With 3 bases clipped from V and 4 bases from J, the junction kept 2 bases outside the gene matches. CDR1 and CDR2 from the germline V gene are MDHEN and SYDVKM.